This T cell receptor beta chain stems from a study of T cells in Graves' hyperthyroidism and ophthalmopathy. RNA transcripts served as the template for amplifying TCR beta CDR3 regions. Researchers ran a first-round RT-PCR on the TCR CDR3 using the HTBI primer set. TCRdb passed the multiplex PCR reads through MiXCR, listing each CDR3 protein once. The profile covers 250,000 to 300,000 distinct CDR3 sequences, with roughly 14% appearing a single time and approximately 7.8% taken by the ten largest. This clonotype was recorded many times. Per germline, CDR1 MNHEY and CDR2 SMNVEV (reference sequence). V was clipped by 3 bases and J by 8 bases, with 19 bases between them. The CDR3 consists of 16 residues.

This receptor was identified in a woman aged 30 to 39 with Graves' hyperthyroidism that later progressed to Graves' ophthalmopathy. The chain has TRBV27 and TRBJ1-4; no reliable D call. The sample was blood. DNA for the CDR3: TGTGCCAGCAGTTTCCCCTTCTCCCTAGGGCGGGAAAAACTGTTTTTT. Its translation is CASSFPFSLGREKLFF.